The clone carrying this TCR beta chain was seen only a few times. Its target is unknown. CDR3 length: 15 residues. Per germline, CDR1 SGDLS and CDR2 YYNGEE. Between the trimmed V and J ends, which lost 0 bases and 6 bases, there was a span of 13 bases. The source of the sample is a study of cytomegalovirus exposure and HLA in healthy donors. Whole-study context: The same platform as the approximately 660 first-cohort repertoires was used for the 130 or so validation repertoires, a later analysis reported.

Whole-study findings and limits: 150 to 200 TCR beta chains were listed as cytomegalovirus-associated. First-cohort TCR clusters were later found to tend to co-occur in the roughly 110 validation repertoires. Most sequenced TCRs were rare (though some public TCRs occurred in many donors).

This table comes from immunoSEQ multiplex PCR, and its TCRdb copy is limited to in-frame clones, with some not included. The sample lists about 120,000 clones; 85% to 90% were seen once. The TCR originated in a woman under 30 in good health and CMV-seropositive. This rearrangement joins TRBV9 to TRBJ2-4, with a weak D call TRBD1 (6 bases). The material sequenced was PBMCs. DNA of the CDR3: TGTGCCAGCAGCGTAGCTTCAGGACAGACAAACATTCAGTACTTC. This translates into CASSVASGQTNIQYF.